This TCR beta chain was retrieved from a study of blood T cell repertoires in COVID-19. Overall study: T cells, B-cell-depleted T cells, or PBMCs provided the cDNA or gDNA that served as material.

Clinical history reported by participants formed the basis on which cohorts were assigned. Among Cohort 3 donors, those recovered had two negative PCRs, clearance, or symptom resolution. As handled by the study authors: Amplification of reference gene primers provided the estimated nucleated cell counts. Libraries were prepared by immunoSEQ multiplex PCR; TCRdb keeps only in-frame clonotypes and omits some of them. For V, J and clone size, that table is used; D and trimming come from the DNA. The repertoire holds a few hundred thousand clones, with around 87% as singletons. This CDR3 comprises 14 residues. The V end was cut by 4 bases, the J end by 10 bases, with 14 bases between. Germline V CDR1 and CDR2: SNHLY, FYNNEI.

This sequence joins TRBV2 and TRBJ1-6; a possible D gene is TRBD1 (6 bases). Sequenced sample: PBMCs or T cells enriched from blood (not recorded which). This receptor was obtained from a woman aged 18-29 years who had recovered from COVID-19. CDR3 region: CASSVRQGHSPLHF. As DNA, the CDR3 is TGTGCCAGCAGTGTCCGGCAGGGACACTCACCCCTCCACTTT.